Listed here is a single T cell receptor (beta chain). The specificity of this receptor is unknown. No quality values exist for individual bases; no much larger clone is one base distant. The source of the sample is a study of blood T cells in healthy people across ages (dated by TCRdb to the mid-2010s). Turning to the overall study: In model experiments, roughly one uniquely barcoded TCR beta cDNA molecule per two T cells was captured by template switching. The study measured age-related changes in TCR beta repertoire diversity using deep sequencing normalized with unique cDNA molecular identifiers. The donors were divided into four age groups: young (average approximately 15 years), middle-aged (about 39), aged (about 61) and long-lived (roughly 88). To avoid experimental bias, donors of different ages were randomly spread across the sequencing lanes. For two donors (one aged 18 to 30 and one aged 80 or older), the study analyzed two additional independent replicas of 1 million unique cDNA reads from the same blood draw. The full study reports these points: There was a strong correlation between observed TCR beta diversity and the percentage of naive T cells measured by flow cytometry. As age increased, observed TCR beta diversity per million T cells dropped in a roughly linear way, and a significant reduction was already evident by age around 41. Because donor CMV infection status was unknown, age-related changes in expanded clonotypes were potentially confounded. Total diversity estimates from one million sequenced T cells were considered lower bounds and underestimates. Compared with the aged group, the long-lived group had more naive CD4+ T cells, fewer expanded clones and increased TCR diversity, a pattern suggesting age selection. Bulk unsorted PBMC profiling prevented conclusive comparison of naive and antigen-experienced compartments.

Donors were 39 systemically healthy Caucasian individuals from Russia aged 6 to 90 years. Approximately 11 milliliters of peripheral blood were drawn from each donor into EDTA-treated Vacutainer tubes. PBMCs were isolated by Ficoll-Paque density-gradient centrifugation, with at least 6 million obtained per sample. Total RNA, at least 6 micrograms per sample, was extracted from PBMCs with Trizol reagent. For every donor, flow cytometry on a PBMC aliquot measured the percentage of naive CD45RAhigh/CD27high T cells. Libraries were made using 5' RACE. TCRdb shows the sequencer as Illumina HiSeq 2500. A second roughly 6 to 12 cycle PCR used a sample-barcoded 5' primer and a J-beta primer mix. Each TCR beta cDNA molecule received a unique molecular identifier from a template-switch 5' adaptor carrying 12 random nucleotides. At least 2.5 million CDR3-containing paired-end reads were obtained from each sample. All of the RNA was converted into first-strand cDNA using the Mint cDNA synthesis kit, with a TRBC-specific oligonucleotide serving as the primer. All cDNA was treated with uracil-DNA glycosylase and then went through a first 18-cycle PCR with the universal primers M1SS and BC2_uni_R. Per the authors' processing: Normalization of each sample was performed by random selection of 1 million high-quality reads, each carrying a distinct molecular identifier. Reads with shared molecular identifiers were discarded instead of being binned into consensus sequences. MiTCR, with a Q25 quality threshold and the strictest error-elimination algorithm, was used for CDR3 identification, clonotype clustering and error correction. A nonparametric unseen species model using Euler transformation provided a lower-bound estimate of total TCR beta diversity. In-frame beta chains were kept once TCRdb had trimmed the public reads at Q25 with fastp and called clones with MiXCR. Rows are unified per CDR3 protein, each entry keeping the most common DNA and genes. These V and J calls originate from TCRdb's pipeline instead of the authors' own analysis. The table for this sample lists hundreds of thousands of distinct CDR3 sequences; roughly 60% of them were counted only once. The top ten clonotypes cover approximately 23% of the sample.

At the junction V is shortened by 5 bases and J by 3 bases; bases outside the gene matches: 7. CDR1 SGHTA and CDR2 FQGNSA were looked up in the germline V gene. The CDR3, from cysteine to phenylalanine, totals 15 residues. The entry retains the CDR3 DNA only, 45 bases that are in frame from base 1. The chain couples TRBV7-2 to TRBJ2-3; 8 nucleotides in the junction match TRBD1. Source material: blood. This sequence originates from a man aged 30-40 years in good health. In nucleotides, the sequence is TGTGCCAGCAGCCGGCAGACAGGGGATACAGATACGCAGTATTTT. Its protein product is CASSRQTGDTDTQYF.